Listed here are 15 T cell receptor beta chains from one sample, sequenced in a study of PD-1 blockade in classical Hodgkin lymphoma. Sequencing was performed with immunoSEQ multiplex PCR; in TCRdb, only in-frame clones are kept and a portion is missing. Here the sample spans tens of thousands of clones, around 90% being singletons. Autologous stem cell transplantation was followed by relapse in every patient, and brentuximab vedotin exposure varied. The material sequenced was peripheral blood mononuclear cells (PBMCs), taken at baseline. These receptors were taken from a human donor with classical Hodgkin lymphoma.

The J gene is TRBJ2-2, the V gene TRBV6-5; D might be TRBD2 (6 bases). The V and J ends lost 5 bases and 10 bases respectively, with 17 bases between them. The CDR3 has 14 amino acids. CDR1 is MNHEY and CDR2 is SVGAGI in the germline V gene. The CDR3 loop is CASSLDLTSPELFF. The CDR3 nucleotides are TGTGCCAGCAGTCTTGACTTGACTAGTCCGGAGCTGTTTTTT.

The gene calls are TRBV6-5 and TRBJ1-1; D is undetermined. The CDR3 consists of 13 residues. Trimming took off 6 bases at V and 7 bases at J, with 15 bases between the two ends. Per the germline V gene, CDR1 is MNHEY and CDR2 is SVGAGI. CDR3 coding DNA: TGTGCCAGCAGCTCCGACCGACCCGGTGAAGCTTTCTTT. It is translated as CASSSDRPGEAFF.

This clone has only one observation. The chain recombines TRBV4-1 with TRBJ2-1; 12 bases are a match to TRBD2. Germline-derived CDR1 and CDR2 are MGHRA and YSYEKL. Losses at the gene ends were 0 bases for V and 15 bases for J; bases not matched to a gene: 9. This CDR3 has 15 amino acids. The CDR3: CASSQETSGSISPFF. CDR3 in DNA: TGCGCCAGCAGCCAAGAGACTAGCGGGAGTATTTCGCCGTTCTTC.

This rearrangement joins TRBV27 to TRBJ2-7; 7 bases match TRBD1. The length of the CDR3 is 15 residues. J gave up 1 base and V 7 bases, and 10 bases lay outside the gene matches. In germline, CDR1 is MNHEY, CDR2 SMNVEV (reference sequence). In DNA form, the CDR3 reads TGTGCCAGCACCGCGACAGGGCGTTCATCCTACGAGCAGTACTTC. Its translation is CASTATGRSSYEQYF.

In DNA, the CDR3 is TGTGCCACCAGCTGGGACAGGGTGGGCGAGCAGTACTTC. Amino acids: CATSWDRVGEQYF. The J gene is TRBJ2-7, the V gene TRBV15; 9 nucleotides match TRBD1. With 5 bases clipped from V and 6 bases from J, the junction kept 5 bases outside the gene matches. In germline, CDR1 is LNHNV, CDR2 YYDKDF (reference sequence). CDR3 length: 13 residues.

The chain is built from TRBV11-2 and TRBJ2-7, with 9 bases fitting TRBD1. This CDR3 spans 17 amino acids. Germline V gene data show CDR1 as SGHAT and CDR2 as FQNNGV. Unmatched junction bases numbered 11, after V lost 5 bases and J lost 0 bases. Here the CDR3 reads CASSQGQGGLPSYEQYF. The CDR3, as DNA: TGTGCCAGCAGCCAGGGACAGGGCGGGCTCCCCTCCTACGAGCAGTACTTC.

Notes on this clone: One end of the junction does not line up with germline, which may come from a read error. V gene TRBV6-1 combines with J gene TRBJ2-7; TRBD2 might be the D (6 bases). The CDR3 runs to 14 residues. Germline CDR1 reads MNHNS; CDR2 reads SASEGT. CDR3 sequence: CASSESGVRQGTDF. The CDR3, as DNA: TGTGCCAGCAGTGAATCGGGAGTTCGGCAAGGCACGGACTTC.

V is TRBV11-2 and J is TRBJ2-7; the match to TRBD2 covers 10 bases. CDR1 and CDR2 (germline): SGHAT, FQNNGV. This CDR3 contains 15 residues. V gave up 6 bases and J gave up 5 bases; unmatched junction bases: 10. The DNA of the CDR3 is TGTGCCAGCAGTCAGCCGGGACTAGCGACCCACGAGCAGTACTTC. This sequence encodes CASSQPGLATHEQYF.

The chain is built from TRBV6-1 and TRBJ2-3; D is unclear. In germline, CDR1 is MNHNS, CDR2 SASEGT. This CDR3 region has 14 residues. The V end was cut by 7 bases, the J end by 4 bases, with 15 bases between. CDR3 in DNA: TGTGCCAGCACCTTGGACCCCAACGCAGATACGCAGTATTTT. Amino acids: CASTLDPNADTQYF.

This clone was observed a single time. The rearrangement uses TRBV10-3 and TRBJ1-2; unclear D gene. This CDR3 has 14 amino acids. V was shortened by 10 bases and J by 4 bases, with 19 bases between the two germline ends. Germline CDR1 is ENHRY and CDR2 is SYGVKD. The chain's CDR3 is CATRESEQFYGYTF. Written as DNA, the CDR3 is TGTGCCACGCGCGAATCGGAACAGTTCTATGGCTACACCTTC.

The rearrangement links TRBV7-2 to TRBJ2-7; D gene uncertain. V was cut by 2 bases and J by 6 bases, with 8 bases left in between. Germline CDR1 and CDR2: SGHTA and FQGNSA. CDR3 length: 12 residues. The CDR3 nucleotides read TGTGCCAGCAGCTTATATGTTCGCGAGCAGTACTTC. Amino acid sequence: CASSLYVREQYF.

The chain couples TRBV4-1 to TRBJ1-1; no firm D call. Germline V CDR1 and CDR2: MGHRA, YSYEKL. CDR3 length: 14 residues. V gave up 2 bases and J gave up 0 bases, with 7 bases separating them. CDR3 coding DNA: TGCGCCAGCAGCCAATATGCCCTGAACACTGAAGCTTTCTTT. It encodes CASSQYALNTEAFF.

In regard to this clone: The sample carries other DNA sequences with the same CDR3. The gene calls are TRBV7-9 and TRBJ2-1; no clear D gene. V dropped 3 bases and J dropped 8 bases, with 2 bases sitting between them. The CDR3 spans 10 residues. CDR1 is SEHNR, CDR2 FQNEAQ, per germline (reference sequence). CDR3 sequence (DNA): TGTGCCAGCAGCTTGGATGAGCAGTTCTTC. This sequence encodes CASSLDEQFF.

The chain carries TRBV12-5 and TRBJ1-5; TRBD1 is a possible D gene (5 bases). Trimming removed 1 base from V and 7 bases from J, with 11 bases in between. The germline gives CDR1 LGHNT, CDR2 FRNRAP. This CDR3 is built from 14 residues. The CDR3 DNA follows: TGTGCTAGTGGTTTGGAAAGGGGTGGCCAGCCCCAGCATTTT. Amino acid sequence: CASGLERGGQPQHF.

This clone turned up a few times. The J gene is TRBJ1-4, the V gene TRBV2; D gene ambiguous. Germline loops: CDR1 SNHLY, CDR2 FYNNEI. With 3 bases removed from V and 4 bases from J, the gap between germline ends came to 9 bases. This CDR3 region has 14 residues. CDR3 region: CASSEERFNEKLFF. CDR3 nucleotides: TGTGCCAGCAGTGAGGAGAGATTTAATGAAAAACTGTTTTTT.